This T cell receptor (beta chain) comes out of a study of T cells in Graves' hyperthyroidism and ophthalmopathy (dated by TCRdb to the late 2010s). Background on the whole study: Peripheral blood was sampled at the time of initial diagnosis, prior to any treatment. The approximately 98 discovery patients were randomly divided into training and test sets at a 7:3 ratio. The study also compared thyroid tissue and blood T-cell repertoires from over 5 Graves' hyperthyroidism patients. According to the paper, TCR Vbeta CDR3 sequencing was carried out on 135 peripheral blood samples, which came from 40 to 45 ophthalmopathy, some 73 hyperthyroidism and approximately 17 progressor patients. After blood sampling, hyperthyroidism patients were treated with methimazole at a starting dose of 30 mg daily, and ophthalmopathy patients were treated with high-dose intravenous methylprednisolone. TCR V-J signatures able to tell the groups apart were searched for in a discovery cohort of 90 to 100 patients, of whom under 45 had Graves' ophthalmopathy and about 60 had stable Graves' hyperthyroidism. Prospective prediction of ophthalmopathy was tested in an independent validation cohort of under 20 hyperthyroidism patients and 17 patients who later progressed to ophthalmopathy.

The paper as a whole reports these results and caveats: Sample size was not statistically predetermined, and investigators were not blinded to group allocation. Blood samples also contained most of the expanded thyroid clonotypes (frequency above 0.001), which suggests that blood repertoires may reflect thyroid immune responses. In validation, progression to ophthalmopathy was predicted by the model with roughly 69% sensitivity and 72% to 85% specificity, a median of approximately 6.5 months before onset. A model built on a 13 V-J signature distinguished ophthalmopathy from stable hyperthyroidism, reaching 85% to 90% sensitivity and about 81% specificity in cross-validation and 80%/75% in testing.

A note on this clonotype: Its antigen specificity is not known. Nothing much larger sits one base from this clone, and base qualities are not available.

Ophthalmopathy patients had moderately to severely active disease, with a Clinical Activity Score of 3 or more, a NOSPECS grade of 4 or more, and a disease duration of less than 3 months. The study excluded patients with uncontrolled infections, other autoimmune diseases, pregnancy or lactation. Clinical symptoms, serum thyroxine and TRAb, thyroid ultrasound, and orbital computed tomography formed the basis for the diagnoses. PBMCs were separated from approximately 10 ml of fresh peripheral blood using Ficoll-Paque density gradient centrifugation. Total RNA was extracted with Trizol reagent, and quality was checked on an Agilent 2100 Bioanalyzer. The CDR3 measures 13 amino acids from cysteine to phenylalanine. The read is trimmed to its CDR3 DNA, 39 bases read in frame from base 1. The germline V gene (reference sequence) provides CDR1 LNHDA and CDR2 SQIVND. V and J are truncated by 10 bases and 7 bases respectively, leaving an intervening sequence of 20 bases.

The TCR beta CDR3 regions were amplified from RNA transcripts. A first-round RT-PCR of the TCR CDR3 used the HTBI primer set with the Qiagen OneStep RT-PCR kit. A second multiplex PCR round built the libraries, followed by size selection and purification. Sequencing of the libraries was done on an Illumina HiSeq2000 using paired-end 100 bp reads. Processing in the source paper ran as follows. Raw data were processed with SOAPnuke, discarding reads with adapters, uncalled bases, mean Phred below 15, or no exact constant-primer or identifier match. COPE v1.2.5 was used to merge high-quality paired reads, and clonotypes were defined as unique nucleotide sequences. MiTCR v1.1 was used to align the clonotypes against IMGT TRBV, TRBD and TRBJ reference segments. The analysis included only V-J combinations with a frequency above 0.0001, which together covered around 99% of the repertoires. A TCS score was defined as the ratio between F50 (clonal expansion) and ExV (chaos), using BLOSUM62-based TCRdist between CDR3 peptides within each V-J. Welch's t-statistics and random forest reduced some 510 V-J features to 13, which were used in a naive Bayes classifier (R e1071). Using fastp at Q25 and MiXCR, TCRdb reprocessed the public reads and kept productive beta chains. Under each unique CDR3 protein, matching rows form one entry showing the most common genes and DNA. These V and J calls originate from TCRdb's pipeline instead of the authors' own analysis. The sample table holds around 500,000 distinct CDR3 sequences, of which 22% were seen once. Less than 65% of the sample is taken by the ten largest.

The TCR sequence derives from a woman in her sixties or seventies with Graves' ophthalmopathy. Material: blood. The chain couples TRBV19 to TRBJ2-7, with TRBD1 tentatively as D gene (6 bases match). CDR3 reads: CATVNRAVGEQYF. The base sequence is TGTGCCACTGTCAACAGGGCGGTAGGGGAGCAGTACTTC.